Sequencing of this TCR beta chain was carried out in a study of T cell responses to AZD1222 COVID-19 vaccine. V lost 4 bases and J lost 6, with 19 bases in between. Germline V gene sequence: CDR1 SGHRS, CDR2 YFSETQ. The CDR3 length is 16 residues. Some clones are missing from TCRdb's copy, which holds only in-frame ones; the method was immunoSEQ multiplex PCR. The table shows roughly 160,000 clones, with around 85% occurring only once. On this clone itself: Its matching antigen is unknown.

Findings and caveats of the study: Repertoires were obtained only post-peak T cell response. Of spike-specific TCRs, nearly half reportedly target regions left unmutated in variants. Spike-wide coverage was observed for vaccine-associated CD4 TCRs, with dominant responses at 160-218 and 743-854. There were mostly white British donors and more females than males, and clonal diversity was possibly underestimated.

V is TRBV5-1 and J is TRBJ2-2; possibly TRBD1 for D (5 bases). This material consisted of peripheral blood, taken 28 days after the second AZD1222 dose. The TCR was taken from an adult who received the AZD1222 COVID-19 vaccine. CDR3 region: CASSAPDSSVPGELFF. Here the CDR3 DNA reads TGCGCCAGCAGCGCACCCGACAGTTCGGTTCCCGGGGAGCTGTTTTTT.